The present T cell receptor beta chain was sequenced within a study of blood T cells in healthy people across ages. Isolation yielded PBMCs, at least 6.5 million per sample, in every case. The extraction recovered at least 5 micrograms of total RNA per sample. General study results and limits: Donors of long life had a larger count of naive CD4+ cells and greater diversity than aged donors.

Remarks on this clonotype: Its antigen is unidentified.

PCR was performed a second time for roughly 7 to 12 cycles using a sample-barcoded 5' primer and a J-beta primer mix. A tag from a template-switch adaptor with 12 random nucleotides marked each cDNA molecule. Each CDR3 protein gets one entry after TCRdb re-called the 5' RACE reads with MiXCR. The table shows 550,000 to 800,000 distinct CDR3 sequences, with approximately 31% occurring only once. Germline V CDR1 and CDR2: SGHTA, FQGNSA. Trimming cost V 5 bases and J 9 bases; bases outside gene matches: 16. CDR3 length equals 16 residues. The sample comprised blood. The chain recombines TRBV7-2 with TRBJ2-1, with TRBD2 matching over 7 bases. The sequence came from a woman aged 80 or over in good health. CDR3 residues: CASSPTASGALSEQFF. As DNA, the CDR3 is TGTGCCAGCAGCCCGACCGCTAGCGGAGCACTAAGTGAGCAGTTCTTC.